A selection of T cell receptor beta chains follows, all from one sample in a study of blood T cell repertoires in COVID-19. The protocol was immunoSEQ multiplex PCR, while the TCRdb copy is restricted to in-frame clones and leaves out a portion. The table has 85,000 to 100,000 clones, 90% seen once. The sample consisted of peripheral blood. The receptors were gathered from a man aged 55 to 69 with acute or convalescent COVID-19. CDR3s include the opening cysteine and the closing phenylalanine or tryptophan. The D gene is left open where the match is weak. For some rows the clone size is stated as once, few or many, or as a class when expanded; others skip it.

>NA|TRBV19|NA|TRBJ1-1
TGTGCCAGTAGTATAGATGAAGGGGTGAACACTGAAGCTTTCTTT
CASSIDEGVNTEAFF
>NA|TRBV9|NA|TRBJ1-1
TGTGCCAGCAGCTCCTGGGGAGGCGCAGGGAACACTGAAGCTTTCTTT
CASSSWGGAGNTEAFF
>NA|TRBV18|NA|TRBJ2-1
TGTGCCAGCTCCCCGGACAGAAACAATGAGCAGTTCTTC
CASSPDRNNEQFF
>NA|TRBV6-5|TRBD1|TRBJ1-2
TGTGCCAGCACCGAAGGGGGGACAGGGGACTATGGCTACACCTTC
CASTEGGTGDYGYTF
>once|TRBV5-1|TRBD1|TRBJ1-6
TGCGCCAGCAGCTACAGGGGTGATAATTCACCCCTCCACTTT
CASSYRGDNSPLHF
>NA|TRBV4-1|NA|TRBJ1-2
TGCGCCAGCAGCCAAGAAGGGGCTGACTATGGCTACACCTTC
CASSQEGADYGYTF
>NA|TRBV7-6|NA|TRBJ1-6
TGTGCCAGTAGTTCCGGGACTGGCTCCTATAATTCACCCCTCCACTTT
CASSSGTGSYNSPLHF
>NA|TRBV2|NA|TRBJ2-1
TGTGCCAGCAGTTTAGACAGGTACAATGAGCAGTTCTTC
CASSLDRYNEQFF
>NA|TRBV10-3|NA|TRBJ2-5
TGTGCCATCTCAGACCAAGAGACCCAGTACTTC
CAISDQETQYF
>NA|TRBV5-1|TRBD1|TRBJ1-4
TGCGCCAGCAGCACCAAAGGGGGCAGTAATGAAAAACTGTTTTTT
CASSTKGGSNEKLFF
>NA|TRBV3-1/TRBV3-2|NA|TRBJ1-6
TGTGCCAGCACCCCGGGAGGGTTGAATTCACCCCTCCACTTT
CASTPGGLNSPLHF
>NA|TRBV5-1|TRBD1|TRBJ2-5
TGCGCCAGCAGCTTGGGTGGGACAGGCGTCCAAGAGACCCAGTACTTC
CASSLGGTGVQETQYF
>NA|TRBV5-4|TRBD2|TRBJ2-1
TGTGCCAGCAGCCTCGGAGTAGCGGGGGGCCACCGCAATGAGCAGTTCTTC
CASSLGVAGGHRNEQFF
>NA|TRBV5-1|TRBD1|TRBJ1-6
TGCGCCAGCAGCCTGGGACAGCAAAATTCACCCCTCCACTTT
CASSLGQQNSPLHF
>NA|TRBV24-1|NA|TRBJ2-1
TGTGCCACCAGTGATAGTGGAGTCTCCTACAATGAGCAGTTCTTC
CATSDSGVSYNEQFF
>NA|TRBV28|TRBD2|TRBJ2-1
TGTGCCAGCTCGGGAGGCGGTAACAATGAGCAGTTCTTC
CASSGGGNNEQFF
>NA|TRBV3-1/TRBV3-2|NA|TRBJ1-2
TGTGCCAGCAGCCAAGTGAGAGGGGGAGGCTACACCTTC
CASSQVRGGGYTF
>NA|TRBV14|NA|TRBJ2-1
TGTGCCAGCAGCCACAGGAATGAGCAGTTCTTC
CASSHRNEQFF
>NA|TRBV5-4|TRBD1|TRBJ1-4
TGTGCCAGCAGCGCCGGGACAGGGACTAATGAAAAACTGTTTTTT
CASSAGTGTNEKLFF
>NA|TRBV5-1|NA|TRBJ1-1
TGCGCCAGCGCCGTGGGGGGGCAGAACACTGAAGCTTTCTTT
CASAVGGQNTEAFF
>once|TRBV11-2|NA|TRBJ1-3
TGTGCCAGCAGCTTAGACAGGGGAAACACCATATATTTT
CASSLDRGNTIYF
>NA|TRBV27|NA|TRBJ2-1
TGTGCCAGCAGTAGGACACCGGTTTTCTACAATGAGCAGTTCTTC
CASSRTPVFYNEQFF
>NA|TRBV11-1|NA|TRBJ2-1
TGTGCCAGCAGCTTAGACAGACACAATGAGCAGTTCTTC
CASSLDRHNEQFF
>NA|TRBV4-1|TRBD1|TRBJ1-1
TGCGCCAGCAGCCAAGGACAGGGGGGGAACGCTGAAGCTTTCTTT
CASSQGQGGNAEAFF
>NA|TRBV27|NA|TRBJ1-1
TGTGCCAGCAGTTTTTACGGGAACACTGAAGCTTTCTTT
CASSFYGNTEAFF
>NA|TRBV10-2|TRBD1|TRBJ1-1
TGCGCCAGCAGCCATCCCGGGACAGGGGGAACTGAAGCTTTCTTT
CASSHPGTGGTEAFF
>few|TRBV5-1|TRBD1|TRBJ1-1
TGCGCCAGCAGTTCACAGGGGGCAGGCACTGAAGCTTTCTTT
CASSSQGAGTEAFF
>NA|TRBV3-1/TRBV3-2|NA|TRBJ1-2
TGTGCCAGCAGCCAAGAAACAGGGTTCGGCTACACCTTC
CASSQETGFGYTF
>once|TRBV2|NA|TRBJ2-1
TGTGCCAGCAGTCCGTACAATGAGCAGTTCTTC
CASSPYNEQFF